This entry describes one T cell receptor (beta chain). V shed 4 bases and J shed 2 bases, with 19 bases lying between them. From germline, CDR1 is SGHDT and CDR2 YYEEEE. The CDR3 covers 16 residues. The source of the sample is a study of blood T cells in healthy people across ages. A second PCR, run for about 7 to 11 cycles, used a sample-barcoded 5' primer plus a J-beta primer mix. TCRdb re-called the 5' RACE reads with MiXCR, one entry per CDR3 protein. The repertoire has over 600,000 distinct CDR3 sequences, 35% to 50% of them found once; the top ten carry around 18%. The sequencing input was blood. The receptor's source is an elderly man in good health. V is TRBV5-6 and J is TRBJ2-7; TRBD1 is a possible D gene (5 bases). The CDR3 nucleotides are TGTGCCAGCAGCCGGACGGTCCGCGGACAAACCTACGAGCAGTACTTC. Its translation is CASSRTVRGQTYEQYF.